The clone carrying this T cell receptor beta chain occurred once. These data are taken from a study of blood T cell repertoires in COVID-19. Study-wide background: Samples of COVID-19 (acute and convalescent) were obtained from the United States, Italy and Spain. Sources were T cells, B-cell-depleted T cells, or PBMCs; the material itself was cDNA or gDNA.

V lost 7 bases and J 2 bases, leaving 11 bases between the germline ends. This CDR3 region has 13 residues. From germline, CDR1 is SNHLY and CDR2 FYNNEI. Profiling relied on immunoSEQ multiplex PCR, and the TCRdb table lists in-frame clones only, not all of them. Among around 210,000 clones, 70% to 90% were seen once, and the ten largest hold about a sixth. The TCR comes from a man aged 50 or older with COVID-19, enrolled during active disease. Specimen: peripheral blood. This chain links TRBV2 with TRBJ1-2; no reliable D call. This CDR3 reads CASMGSRNYGYTF. The CDR3, as DNA: TGTGCCAGCATGGGCAGCCGGAACTATGGCTACACCTTC.